A single sample gave rise to the 26 T cell receptor beta chains below, sequenced in a study of graft-versus-host responses after intestinal transplantation. Investigators treated the graft tissue so that it released intraepithelial and lamina propria lymphocytes. Assay: immunoSEQ multiplex PCR; the TCRdb copy retains only in-frame clones and omits some. In the table there are some 13,000 clones, over 70% of which are singletons. The material was ileum tissue, obtained 16 days after intestinal transplant. These receptors all come from a human patient who received an intestinal transplant, so some T cells may come from the graft donor.

V gene TRBV30 combines with J gene TRBJ2-1; TRBD2 might be the D (5 bases). V was trimmed by 4 bases and J by 3 bases, leaving 13 bases between them. Germline lookup yields CDR1 GTSNPN and CDR2 SVGIG (reference sequence). The CDR3 length is 14 residues. The CDR3 DNA reads TGTGCCTGGAATTGGGAGCCCCTCTACAATGAGCAGTTCTTC. This translates into CAWNWEPLYNEQFF.

The rearrangement joins TRBV4-1 to TRBJ1-4, with TRBD1 as a possible D gene (5 bases). CDR1 MGHRA and CDR2 YSYEKL come from the germline V gene. Trimming took 0 bases from V and 4 from J, leaving 15 bases between them. The CDR3 contains 17 residues. The CDR3 reads CASSQDKSAGRNEKLFF. The CDR3 DNA reads as TGCGCCAGCAGCCAAGATAAATCGGCGGGACGTAATGAAAAACTGTTTTTT.

V usage is TRBV6-1 and J usage is TRBJ2-7, with 7 bases fitting TRBD1. After removal of 1 base from V and 0 bases from J, the junction contained 0 bases not matched to a gene. CDR1 is MNHNS and CDR2 is SASEGT in the germline V gene. CDR3 length equals 14 residues. The CDR3 spells CASSEGDSSYEQYF. The DNA of the CDR3 is TGTGCCAGCAGTGAAGGGGACAGCTCCTACGAGCAGTACTTC.

V and J are TRBV9 and TRBJ2-7; no definite D call. This CDR3 comprises 11 residues. V gave up 0 bases and J gave up 7 bases, with 5 bases separating them. The V gene's germline CDR1 is SGDLS and CDR2 YYNGEE. CDR3 sequence reads: CASSVGAEQYF. In DNA, the CDR3 is TGTGCCAGCAGCGTAGGGGCAGAGCAGTACTTC.

CDR3 sequence reads: CASSLLGRGQGFTGELFF. CDR3 sequence (DNA): TGTGCCAGCAGCTTATTGGGGAGGGGACAGGGTTTCACCGGGGAGCTGTTTTTT. V gene TRBV7-6 combines with J gene TRBJ2-2, with TRBD1 matching 9 bases. Germline lookup yields CDR1 SGHVS and CDR2 FNYEAQ. Trimming took 2 bases from V and 4 from J; bases not matched to a gene: 11. The CDR3 has 18 residues.

This chain joins TRBV29-1 and TRBJ2-5; TRBD2 matches 9 bases. The CDR3 covers 12 residues. Germline V lookup: CDR1 SQVTM, CDR2 ANQGSEA. V dropped 7 bases and J dropped 5; count of bases not matched to a gene: 5. This chain's CDR3 is CSAGLALETQYF. The CDR3 nucleotides read TGCAGCGCTGGACTAGCGTTGGAGACCCAGTACTTC. The variable domain in full, completed from reference TRBV29-1 and TRBJ2-5, reads SAVISQKPSRDICQRGTSLTIQCQVDSQVTMMFWYRQQPGQSLTLIATANQGSEATYESGFVIDKFPISRPNLTFSTLTVSNMSPEDSSIYLCSAGLALETQYFGPGTRLLVL.

This rearrangement joins TRBV10-2 to TRBJ1-6; TRBD1 might be the D (6 bases). The CDR3 consists of 16 residues. CDR1 is WSHSY and CDR2 is SAAADI in the germline V gene. Trimming removed 10 bases at V and 8 bases at J, with 24 bases between. The CDR3 spells CAIRATGSDTDSPLHF. The CDR3 coding sequence is TGCGCCATCCGGGCCACAGGGAGTGATACGGATTCACCCCTCCACTTT.

This chain uses TRBV28 with TRBJ2-6; D might be TRBD2 (5 bases). Per the germline V gene, CDR1 is MDHEN and CDR2 is SYDVKM. V lost 10 bases, J lost 2 bases, and 21 bases lay in between. This CDR3 spans 17 amino acids. The chain's CDR3 is CATKPWTGNPGANVLTF. CDR3 coding DNA: TGTGCCACCAAACCCTGGACGGGGAACCCTGGGGCCAACGTCCTGACTTTC.

This clone turned up a few times. CDR3 sequence (DNA): TGTGCCAGCAGCCGTGCCCGGGACAGGTTTGAAAAACTGTTTTTT. This codes for CASSRARDRFEKLFF. The chain links TRBV4-2 to TRBJ1-4, with 8 bases that match TRBD1. CDR1 is LGHNA, CDR2 YNFKEQ, per germline. V lost 4 bases to trimming and J lost 7 bases; unmatched junction nucleotides: 8. CDR3 length equals 15 residues.

This clone appeared a few times. The chain carries TRBV6-6 and TRBJ2-3; TRBD2 might be the D (8 bases). Between the trimmed V and J ends, which lost 0 bases and 5 bases, there was a span of 15 bases. The CDR3 totals 16 residues. Looked up from germline, CDR1 is MNHNY and CDR2 is SVGAGI (reference sequence). The CDR3 here is CASSYSISGDRDTQYF. The CDR3 DNA follows: TGTGCCAGCAGTTACTCGATTAGCGGGGACAGAGATACGCAGTATTTT.

This chain uses TRBV2 with TRBJ2-7; D is possibly TRBD2 (6 bases). The length of the CDR3 is 15 residues. V was shortened by 3 bases and J by 2 bases, with 14 bases between the two germline ends. Germline V gives CDR1 SNHLY, CDR2 FYNNEI. The CDR3 loop is CASSDLAGWAYEQYF. The CDR3 nucleotides read TGTGCCAGCAGTGATCTGGCGGGATGGGCCTACGAGCAGTACTTC.

This clone has more than one count but fewer than ten. V is TRBV10-3 and J is TRBJ2-1; 14 bases match TRBD2. Trimming removed 6 bases from V and 6 bases from J; junction bases left unmatched: 1. The CDR3 is 14 residues long. Germline CDR1 ENHRY, CDR2 SYGVKD. CDR3 amino acids: CAIRTSGGANEQFF. CDR3 nucleotides: TGTGCCATCAGGACTAGCGGGGGGGCCAATGAGCAGTTCTTC.

The J gene is TRBJ1-2, the V gene TRBV6-5; 10 positions agree with TRBD1. The J segment lost 7 bases and the V segment lost 6 bases, leaving 5 bases of the junction unmatched. Germline CDR1 reads MNHEY; CDR2 reads SVGAGI. This CDR3 has 13 amino acids. CDR3 sequence: CASSYGTGVGYTF. The CDR3 DNA sequence: TGTGCCAGCAGCTACGGGACAGGGGTTGGCTACACCTTC.

This clone was seen more than once but under ten times. The chain couples TRBV5-1 to TRBJ2-5, with D possibly being TRBD1 (5 bases). The V end lost 1 base, the J end lost 2 bases, and 12 bases lay between the germline ends. Looked up from germline, CDR1 is SGHRS and CDR2 is YFSETQ. The CDR3 has 15 amino acids. The CDR3 is CASSLFRREQETQYF. In DNA, the CDR3 is TGCGCCAGCAGCTTGTTTCGCAGGGAACAAGAGACCCAGTACTTC. Using reference TRBV5-1 and TRBJ2-5 for the parts outside the CDR3, the full variable domain is KAGVTQTPRYLIKTRGQQVTLSCSPISGHRSVSWYQQTPGQGLQFLFEYFSETQRNKGNFPGRFSGRQFSNSRSEMNVSTLELGDSALYLCASSLFRREQETQYFGPGTRLLVL.

The chain links TRBV5-1 to TRBJ1-1; maybe TRBD1 (6 bases). V lost 3 bases and J 5 bases, leaving 14 bases between the germline ends. Germline-derived CDR1 and CDR2 are SGHRS and YFSETQ. This CDR3 region has 14 residues. The CDR3 sequence: CASSSTVTGTEAFF. DNA of the CDR3: TGCGCCAGCAGCTCGACTGTGACAGGAACTGAAGCTTTCTTT.

The chain is built from TRBV27 and TRBJ2-3, with TRBD2 matching 11 bases. The CDR3 extends over 15 amino acids. The V gene's germline CDR1 is MNHEY and CDR2 SMNVEV (reference sequence). V shed 5 bases and J 1 base; nucleotides not matched to a gene: 2. The CDR3 loop is CASSTGLAGTDTQYF. In DNA, the CDR3 is TGTGCCAGCAGTACGGGACTAGCGGGCACAGATACGCAGTATTTT.

The chain employs TRBV28 and TRBJ1-5, with D perhaps TRBD1 (5 bases). The germline V gene has CDR1 MDHEN and CDR2 SYDVKM. This CDR3 is 12 amino acids long. V was clipped by 11 bases and J by 7 bases, with 15 bases between them. The CDR3 coding sequence is TGTGCCGCGGGAGGGACGAGGCAGCCCCAGCATTTT. Amino acid sequence: CAAGGTRQPQHF.

The J gene is TRBJ2-7, the V gene TRBV5-5, with TRBD1 as a possible D gene (6 bases). The germline V and J ends were trimmed by 3 bases and 0 bases, with 10 bases remaining between them. This CDR3 region has 14 residues. Per germline, CDR1 SGHKS and CDR2 YYEKEE (reference sequence). CDR3 protein: CASSSWDTSYEQYF. As DNA, the CDR3 is TGTGCCAGCAGCTCGTGGGACACCTCCTACGAGCAGTACTTC.

This clone is judged medium-sized. The chain combines TRBV7-3 with TRBJ2-1; 8 nucleotides match TRBD1. The CDR3 has 23 amino acids. The junction had 23 bases not matched to a gene; V was cut back by 0 bases and J by 1 base. Per germline, CDR1 SGHTA and CDR2 FQGTGA. CDR3 nucleotide sequence: TGTGCCAGCAGCTTAACGAAAGGAGGACAGGGCCACGCTTCGGTACTATCCTACAATGAGCAGTTCTTC. This translates into CASSLTKGGQGHASVLSYNEQFF.

The genes are TRBV25-1 and TRBJ2-1; 8 bases line up with TRBD2. The CDR3 is 15 residues long. The V and J ends lost 2 bases and 7 bases, in that order; junction bases with no gene match: 7. Per the germline V gene, CDR1 is MGHDK and CDR2 is SYGVNS. The CDR3 here is CASSEGSGRGNEQFF. The CDR3 DNA follows: TGTGCCAGCAGTGAAGGGAGCGGGAGAGGAAATGAGCAGTTCTTC.

The chain recombines TRBV30 with TRBJ1-5, with a tentative D call TRBD1 (6 bases). The V and J ends lost 2 bases and 2 bases respectively, with 7 bases between them. The CDR3 sequence is 13 residues long. Per the germline V gene, CDR1 is GTSNPN and CDR2 is SVGIG (reference sequence). The CDR3 spells CAWSRQGNQPQHF. The CDR3 region has the DNA TGTGCCTGGAGTCGACAGGGCAATCAGCCCCAGCATTTT.

This chain joins TRBV4-2 and TRBJ2-1, with 12 bases that match TRBD2. The trim removed 4 bases at V and 8 bases at J, leaving 9 bases unmatched. The CDR3 is 16 amino acids. The germline V gene encodes CDR1 LGHNA and CDR2 YNFKEQ. CDR3 bases: TGTGCCAGCAGCCCGACTAGCGGGAGTGGTAGCGATGAGCAGTTCTTC. It specifies CASSPTSGSGSDEQFF.

The rearrangement links TRBV13 to TRBJ2-1; tentatively, D is TRBD1 (6 bases). Deletions cut 8 bases from V and 2 bases from J, with 16 bases between. The CDR3 extends over 15 amino acids. Germline V gives CDR1 PRHDT, CDR2 FYEKMQ (reference sequence). In DNA form, the CDR3 reads TGTGCCAGCCGCGTGGGCAGGGGCCCCTACAATGAGCAGTTCTTC. This codes for CASRVGRGPYNEQFF.

The sample holds a few counts of this clone. This chain links TRBV30 with TRBJ1-2; D may be TRBD1 (6 bases). This CDR3 region has 13 residues. The V end was cut by 5 bases, the J end by 4 bases, with 14 bases between. CDR1 is GTSNPN, CDR2 SVGIG, per germline (reference sequence). This CDR3 is CAWDAGALYGYTF. CDR3 coding DNA: TGTGCCTGGGACGCGGGGGCCCTCTATGGCTACACCTTC. Looking up the rest from reference TRBV30 and TRBJ1-2 gives the full variable domain: SQTIHQWPATLVQPVGSPLSLECTVEGTSNPNLYWYRQAAGRGLQLLFYSVGIGQISSEVPQNLSASRPQDRQFILSSKKLLLSDSGFYLCAWDAGALYGYTFGSGTRLTVV.

Only a few counts were recorded for this clone. The V and J genes are TRBV6-5 and TRBJ2-7, with 10 positions matching TRBD2. The CDR3 loop spans 12 amino acids. With 8 bases clipped from V and 8 bases from J, the junction kept 6 bases outside the gene matches. CDR1 is MNHEY and CDR2 is SVGAGI in the germline V gene. The CDR3 nucleotides read TGTGCCAGCGGGCTAGCGGGAGAAAAGCAGTACTTC. Translated, it gives CASGLAGEKQYF.

This chain links TRBV29-1 with TRBJ2-1; 7 bases are a match to TRBD2. V shed 0 bases and J 9 bases; nucleotides not matched to a gene: 14. Per germline, CDR1 SQVTM and CDR2 ANQGSEA. The CDR3 covers 16 residues. The CDR3 sequence is CSVEDDYGRLIGEQFF. CDR3 in DNA: TGCAGCGTTGAAGATGACTACGGGAGGCTTATTGGTGAGCAGTTCTTC.